This T cell receptor (beta chain) derives from a study of blood T cells in healthy people across ages. CDR1 and CDR2 from the germline V gene are SGHTA and FQGNSA. CDR3 size: 16 residues. V lost 0 bases and J lost 4, with 14 bases in between. Regarding the study as a whole: Naive and antigen-experienced cells could not be conclusively compared, given unsorted PBMCs. Percentage of naive T cells showed a strong correlation with TCR beta diversity. Age brought a roughly linear fall in TCR beta diversity measured per million T cells.

Concerning this clonotype itself: What it recognizes is unknown.

Donors ranged from roughly 6 to 90 years old and were healthy Caucasians in Russia. Then a second PCR, running about 6 to 12 cycles, was carried out with a sample-barcoded 5' primer and a J-beta primer mix. TCRdb independently ran MiXCR on the 5' RACE reads; one entry per CDR3 protein. The sample records about 1.5 million distinct CDR3 sequences, roughly 43% being singletons. The rearrangement joins TRBV7-2 to TRBJ2-3; perhaps TRBD1 as D (6 bases). This TCR was sampled from a woman aged 18-29 years in good health. Sequences were obtained from blood. In DNA, the CDR3 is TGTGCCAGCAGCTTAGCGCACAGGGTTTTGCCAGATACGCAGTATTTT. Residues: CASSLAHRVLPDTQYF.